This T cell receptor beta chain came from a study of technical replicates of blood from a handful of donors. The assay was immunoSEQ multiplex PCR, and TCRdb's table has in-frame clones only and misses some. The repertoire includes 75,000 to 95,000 clones, approximately 94% of them detected once, and roughly 0.23% sits in the top ten. The specimen was T cells isolated from PBMCs. This sequence originates from a human donor in good health.

The CDR3 DNA follows: TGTGCCAGTAGTTTCACAGGGGACGTGCAGTACTTC. Its translation is CASSFTGDVQYF. V is TRBV19 and J is TRBJ2-7, with 7 bases that match TRBD1. Germline lookup yields CDR1 LNHDA and CDR2 SQIVND (reference sequence). V lost 5 bases and J lost 9; bases outside the gene matches: 7. The CDR3 is 12 amino acids.